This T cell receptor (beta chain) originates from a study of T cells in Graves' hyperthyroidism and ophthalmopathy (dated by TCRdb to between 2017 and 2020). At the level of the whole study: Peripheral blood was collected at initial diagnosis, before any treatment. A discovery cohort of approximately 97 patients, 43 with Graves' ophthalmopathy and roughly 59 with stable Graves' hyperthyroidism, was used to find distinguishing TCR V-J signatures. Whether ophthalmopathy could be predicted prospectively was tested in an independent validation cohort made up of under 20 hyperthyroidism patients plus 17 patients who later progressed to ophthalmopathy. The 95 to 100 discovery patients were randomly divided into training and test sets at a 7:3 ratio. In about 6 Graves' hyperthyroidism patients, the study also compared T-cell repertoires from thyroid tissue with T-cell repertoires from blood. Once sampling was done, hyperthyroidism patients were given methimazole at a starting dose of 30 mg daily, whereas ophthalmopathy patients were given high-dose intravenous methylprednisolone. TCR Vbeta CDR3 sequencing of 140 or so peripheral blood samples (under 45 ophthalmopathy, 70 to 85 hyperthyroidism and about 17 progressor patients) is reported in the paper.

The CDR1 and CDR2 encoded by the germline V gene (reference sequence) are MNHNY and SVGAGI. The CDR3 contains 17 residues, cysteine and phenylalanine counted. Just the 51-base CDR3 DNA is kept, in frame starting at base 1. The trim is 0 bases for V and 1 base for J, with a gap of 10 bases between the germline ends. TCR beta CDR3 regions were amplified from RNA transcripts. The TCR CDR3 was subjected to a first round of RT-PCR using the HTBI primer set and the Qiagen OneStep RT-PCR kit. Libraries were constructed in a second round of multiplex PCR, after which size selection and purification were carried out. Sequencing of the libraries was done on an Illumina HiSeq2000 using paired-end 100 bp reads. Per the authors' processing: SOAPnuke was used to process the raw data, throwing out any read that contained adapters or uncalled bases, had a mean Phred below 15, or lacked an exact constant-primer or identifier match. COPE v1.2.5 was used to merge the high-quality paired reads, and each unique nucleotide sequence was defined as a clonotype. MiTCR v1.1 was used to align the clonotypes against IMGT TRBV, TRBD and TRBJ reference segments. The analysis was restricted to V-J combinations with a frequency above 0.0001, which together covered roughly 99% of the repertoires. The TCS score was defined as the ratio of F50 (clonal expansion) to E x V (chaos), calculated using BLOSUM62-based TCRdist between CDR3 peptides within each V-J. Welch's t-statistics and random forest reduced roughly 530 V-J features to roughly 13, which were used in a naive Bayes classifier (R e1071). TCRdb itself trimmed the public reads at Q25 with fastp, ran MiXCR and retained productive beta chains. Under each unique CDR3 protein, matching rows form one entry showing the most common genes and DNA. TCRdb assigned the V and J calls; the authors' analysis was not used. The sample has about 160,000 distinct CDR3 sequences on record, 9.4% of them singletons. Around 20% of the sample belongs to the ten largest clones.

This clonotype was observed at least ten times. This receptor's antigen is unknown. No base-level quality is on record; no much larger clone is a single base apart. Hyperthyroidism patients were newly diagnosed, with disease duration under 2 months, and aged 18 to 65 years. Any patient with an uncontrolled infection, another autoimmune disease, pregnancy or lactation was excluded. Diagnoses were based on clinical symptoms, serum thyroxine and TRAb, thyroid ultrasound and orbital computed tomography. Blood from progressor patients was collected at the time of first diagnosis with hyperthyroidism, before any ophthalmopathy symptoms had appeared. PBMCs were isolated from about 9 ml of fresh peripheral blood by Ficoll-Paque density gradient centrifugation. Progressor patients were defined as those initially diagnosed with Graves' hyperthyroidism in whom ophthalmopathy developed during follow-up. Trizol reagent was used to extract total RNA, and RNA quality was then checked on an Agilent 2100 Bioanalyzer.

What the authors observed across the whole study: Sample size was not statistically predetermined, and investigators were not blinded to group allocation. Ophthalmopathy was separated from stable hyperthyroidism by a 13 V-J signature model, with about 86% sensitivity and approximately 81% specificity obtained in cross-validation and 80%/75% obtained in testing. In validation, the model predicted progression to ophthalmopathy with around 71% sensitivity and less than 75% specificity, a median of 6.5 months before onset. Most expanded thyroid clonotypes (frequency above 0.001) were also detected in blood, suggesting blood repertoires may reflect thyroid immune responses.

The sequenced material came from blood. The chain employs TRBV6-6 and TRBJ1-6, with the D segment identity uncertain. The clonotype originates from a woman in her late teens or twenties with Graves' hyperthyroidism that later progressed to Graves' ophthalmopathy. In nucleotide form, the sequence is TGTGCCAGCAGTTACTCGTCGGGATCGTCCTATAATTCACCCCTCCACTTT. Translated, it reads CASSYSSGSSYNSPLHF.